The next 20 T cell receptor beta chains were all read from a single sample in a study of glioma-infiltrating T cells after dendritic cell vaccination. This table comes from immunoSEQ multiplex PCR, and its TCRdb copy is limited to in-frame clones, with some not included. The sample lists some 70,000 clones, approximately 81% occurring once. Sequenced material: blood, taken before dendritic cell vaccination. All receptors come from a human donor with glioblastoma.

The chain couples TRBV7-7 to TRBJ2-1, with 11 bases lining up with TRBD2. In germline, CDR1 is SSHAT, CDR2 FNYEAQ (reference sequence). The V segment lost 5 bases and the J segment 4 bases; nucleotides outside the gene matches: 4. This CDR3 spans 15 amino acids. The chain's CDR3 is CASSAGTSGYNEQFF. DNA for the CDR3: TGTGCCAGCAGCGCCGGGACTAGCGGATACAATGAGCAGTTCTTC.

The rearrangement links TRBV9 to TRBJ2-7, with a tentative D call TRBD1 (6 bases). With 0 bases removed from V and 3 bases from J, the gap between germline ends came to 10 bases. In germline, CDR1 is SGDLS, CDR2 YYNGEE. This CDR3 has 14 amino acids. The CDR3, as DNA: TGTGCCAGCAGCGTAGAGGTAGGGGGCTACGAGCAGTACTTC. Protein product: CASSVEVGGYEQYF.

The chain has TRBV10-3 and TRBJ1-2; D ambiguous. Trimming stripped 4 bases from V and 0 bases from J, with 9 bases between. Per germline, CDR1 ENHRY and CDR2 SYGVKD. The CDR3 has 14 residues. The CDR3 sequence: CAISVHGANYGYTF. CDR3 DNA sequence: TGTGCCATCAGTGTACACGGAGCTAACTATGGCTACACCTTC.

This chain links TRBV7-9 with TRBJ1-3, with 7 bases matching TRBD1. This CDR3 is 16 amino acids long. From germline, CDR1 is SEHNR and CDR2 FQNEAQ (reference sequence). The trim removed 5 bases at V and 1 base at J, leaving 8 bases unmatched. Here the CDR3 DNA reads TGTGCCAGCAGCCAAACCACAGGGGTTTCTGGAAACACCATATATTTT. It translates to CASSQTTGVSGNTIYF.

This chain connects TRBV25-1 to TRBJ2-3; 8 bases are shared with TRBD2. Unmatched junction bases numbered 5, after V lost 6 bases and J lost 0 bases. Germline loops: CDR1 MGHDK, CDR2 SYGVNS. The CDR3 loop spans 15 amino acids. CDR3 in amino acids: CASRSGGRSTDTQYF. CDR3 bases: TGTGCCAGCAGATCGGGGGGGAGGAGCACAGATACGCAGTATTTT.

The chain has TRBV19 and TRBJ2-2; 9 bases map to TRBD1. This CDR3 is 16 amino acids long. V shed 3 bases, J shed 5 bases, and the junction held 7 bases outside the gene matches. The germline V gene has CDR1 LNHDA and CDR2 SQIVND (reference sequence). CDR3 loop: CASSIRDRVLTGELFF. CDR3 bases: TGTGCCAGTAGTATCCGGGACAGGGTATTAACCGGGGAGCTGTTTTTT.

V gene TRBV15 combines with J gene TRBJ2-3; 13 bases agree with TRBD2. Germline CDR1 LNHNV, CDR2 YYDKDF (reference sequence). There are 17 residues in the CDR3. V trimming: 4 bases; J trimming: 1 base; junction bases outside the gene matches: 5. CDR3 bases: TGTGCCACCAGCACTGGAGGACTAGCGGGGGGCACAGATACGCAGTATTTT. Its translation: CATSTGGLAGGTDTQYF.

The rearrangement joins TRBV10-3 to TRBJ2-1, with 8 bases fitting TRBD2. J lost 9 bases, V lost 0 bases, and 7 bases had no gene match. Germline CDR1 ENHRY, CDR2 SYGVKD. The CDR3 consists of 15 residues. The CDR3 DNA reads TGTGCCATCAGTGAGTCGTTTGATGCGGGGGGTGAGCAGTTCTTC. As protein: CAISESFDAGGEQFF.

The V and J genes are TRBV30 and TRBJ2-7; weak D call: TRBD2 (6 bases). From germline, CDR1 is GTSNPN and CDR2 SVGIG (reference sequence). Trimming shortened V by 4 bases and J by 6 bases, and 13 bases separated the two germline ends. This CDR3 has 12 residues. CDR3 protein: CAWNSQEGEQYF. CDR3 bases: TGTGCCTGGAACAGCCAGGAGGGCGAGCAGTACTTC.

The chain links TRBV5-1 to TRBJ2-1, with D hard to call. Germline V lookup: CDR1 SGHRS, CDR2 YFSETQ. V was shortened by 4 bases and J by 4 bases, with 12 bases between the two germline ends. This CDR3 spans 14 amino acids. The CDR3 DNA follows: TGCGCCAGCAGCCTAGTCCCCCCTTACAATGAGCAGTTCTTC. Translating gives CASSLVPPYNEQFF.

The rearrangement links TRBV5-8 to TRBJ1-1, with 8 bases matching TRBD1. The V gene end was trimmed by 7 bases and the J gene end by 11 bases; junction bases not matched to a gene: 16. This CDR3 has 14 residues. Germline loops: CDR1 SGHTS, CDR2 YDEGEE. CDR3 sequence: CASGSHKQGGSAFF. CDR3 nucleotides: TGTGCCAGCGGGTCACATAAACAGGGGGGGAGTGCTTTCTTT. The full variable domain, in which reference TRBV5-8 and TRBJ1-1 provide the parts outside the CDR3, is EAGVTQSPTHLIKTRGQQATLRCSPISGHTSVYWYQQALGLGLQFLLWYDEGEERNRGNFPPRFSGRQFPNYSSELNVNALELEDSALYLCASGSHKQGGSAFFGQGTRLTVV.

The count of this clone is one. The junction departs from germline at one end; a sequencing error may be responsible. The rearrangement links TRBV7-7 to TRBJ2-5; 10 bases are shared with TRBD2. The CDR3 is 16 residues long. Germline CDR1 is SSHAT and CDR2 is FNYEAQ (reference sequence). The CDR3 nucleotides read TGTGCTAGCAGCTTTGGACTAGCGGAGAACCAAGAGACCCAGTACTTC. Amino acids: CASSFGLAENQETQYF.

The rearrangement joins TRBV12-5 to TRBJ1-6; D unclear. CDR1 LGHNT and CDR2 FRNRAP come from the germline V gene. Trimming pared 6 bases from V and 5 bases from J, leaving 8 bases between. CDR3 length: 13 amino acids. CDR3: CASGQNNNSPLHF. The DNA of the CDR3 is TGTGCTAGTGGGCAGAACAATAATTCACCCCTCCACTTT.

The chain combines TRBV7-9 with TRBJ2-2; 11 bases are shared with TRBD2. Trimming took 7 bases from V and 5 from J; bases not matched to a gene: 6. Germline CDR1 is SEHNR and CDR2 is FQNEAQ (reference sequence). The CDR3 is 15 amino acids. CDR3 protein: CASNGRTSGTGELFF. CDR3 bases: TGTGCCAGCAACGGGCGGACTAGCGGGACCGGGGAGCTGTTTTTT.

A note on this clone: The same CDR3 is also encoded by other DNA sequences in this sample. The CDR3 sequence: CASTVGGNYGYTF. CDR3 nucleotides: TGTGCCAGCACCGTGGGGGGAAACTATGGCTACACCTTC. This chain connects TRBV5-4 to TRBJ1-2; maybe TRBD1 (5 bases). This CDR3 comprises 13 residues. CDR1 is SGHNT, CDR2 YYREEE, per germline (reference sequence). The germline V and J ends were trimmed by 6 bases and 2 bases, with 11 bases remaining between them.

The chain couples TRBV7-2 to TRBJ1-6; 7 bases align to TRBD1. This CDR3 is built from 14 residues. The J segment lost 7 bases and the V segment lost 4 bases, leaving 4 bases of the junction unmatched. The germline V gene has CDR1 SGHTA and CDR2 FQGNSA. DNA for the CDR3: TGTGCCAGCAGCTCGACAGGGCAGAATTCACCCCTCCACTTT. The encoded protein is CASSSTGQNSPLHF.

J is TRBJ1-6 and V is TRBV6-5, with D possibly being TRBD1 (5 bases). The V gene's germline CDR1 is MNHEY and CDR2 SVGAGI. V was pared by 4 bases and J by 8 bases, with 9 bases between. The CDR3 has 13 residues. Here the CDR3 reads CASSSWGDSPLHF. DNA for the CDR3: TGTGCCAGCAGTTCCTGGGGGGATTCACCCCTCCACTTT.

This clone was recorded once. The V gene is TRBV6-5, the J gene TRBJ2-7, with 9 bases matching TRBD1. V shed 5 bases and J 5 bases; nucleotides not matched to a gene: 7. CDR1 and CDR2 (germline): MNHEY, SVGAGI. This CDR3 is built from 14 residues. The CDR3 loop is CASSRHRGLDEQYF. The CDR3 nucleotides are TGTGCCAGCAGTCGTCACAGGGGGCTCGACGAGCAGTACTTC.

CDR3 in DNA: TGTGCCAGCAGCCCAGCAAGGGGGGGTCTAGGTGGCTATGGCTACACCTTC. It yields the protein CASSPARGGLGGYGYTF. The rearrangement links TRBV7-2 to TRBJ1-2, with D possibly matching TRBD1 (6 bases). The length of the CDR3 is 17 residues. CDR1 is SGHTA and CDR2 is FQGNSA in the germline V gene. V lost 5 bases and J lost 4, with 23 bases in between.

V is TRBV19 and J is TRBJ1-6; the match to TRBD1 covers 9 bases. The V gene's germline CDR1 is LNHDA and CDR2 SQIVND (reference sequence). The CDR3 sequence is 14 residues long. Trimming at V came to 7 bases and at J to 10 bases, leaving 8 bases not matched to a gene. In DNA form, the CDR3 reads TGTGCCAGTACCGGGACAGGGCAGAGATCACCCCTCCACTTT. Protein: CASTGTGQRSPLHF.